Sequencing of this TCR beta chain was carried out in a study of cytomegalovirus exposure and HLA in healthy donors. Concerning this clone: Antigen: not known.

In the PCR, 60 Vbeta and 13 Jbeta primers were used. TCRdb keeps only in-frame clones here, not all; method: immunoSEQ multiplex PCR. The sample holds about 140,000 clones, roughly 77% seen once. Notes on the study in general: For cytomegalovirus status, the classifier reportedly gave diagnoses with high specificity and sensitivity.

In germline, CDR1 is SGDLS, CDR2 YYNGEE. Trimming shortened V by 0 bases and J by 4 bases, and 6 bases separated the two germline ends. The CDR3 runs 13 residues. The sequence was obtained from a woman in her twenties or thirties in good health and CMV-seronegative. Sequencing input: PBMCs. V is TRBV9 and J is TRBJ2-3; D gene unclear. Here the CDR3 DNA reads TGTGCCAGCAGCGTAGCATCCCCAGATACGCAGTATTTT. This sequence encodes CASSVASPDTQYF.